These T cell receptor beta chains were read from a single sample in a study of blood T cells in healthy people across ages. TCRdb fed the 5' RACE reads into MiXCR, producing one record per CDR3 protein. The sample holds about a million distinct CDR3 sequences, around 46% seen once. Material: blood. Receptors originate from a man aged 30 to 39 in good health. Each CDR3 is given with its conserved first and last residue. The order of the fields is J gene, clone size, V gene, D gene, CDR3 DNA, CDR3 protein. A D gene is named only where the DNA matches it firmly. Part of the rows lack a size; the others show once, few, many or a class for expanded clones.

>TRBJ2-7|many|TRBV12-3/TRBV12-4|TRBD2
TGTGCCAGCAGGACTAGCGGGGGCTCCTACGAGCAGTACTTC
CASRTSGGSYEQYF
>TRBJ1-1|NA|TRBV18|TRBD1
TGTGCCAGCTCATCCGTCTTGGGGGGGACAGGAGGCACTGAAGCTTTCTTT
CASSSVLGGTGGTEAFF
>TRBJ2-1|NA|TRBV7-2|TRBD2
TGTGCCAGCAGCTTAGAACTAGCGGGGGGGAAAGAGACCCAGTTCTTC
CASSLELAGGKETQFF
>TRBJ2-3|NA|TRBV4-1|NA
TGCGCCAGCAGCCCCCTTAGCACAGGGAGTCTTAGCACAGATACGCAGTATTTT
CASSPLSTGSLSTDTQYF
>TRBJ2-7|many|TRBV3-1|NA
TGTGCCAGCAGCCAAGATCTTAAAGGCACCTACGAGCAGTACTTC
CASSQDLKGTYEQYF
>TRBJ1-2|NA|TRBV7-9|NA
TGTGCCAGCACCGACGGGGGAAATCTCTACTATGGCTACACCTTC
CASTDGGNLYYGYTF
>TRBJ2-7|NA|TRBV5-1|NA
TGCGCCAGCACGGAAGGGCGGTACGAGCAGTACTTC
CASTEGRYEQYF
>TRBJ1-6|few|TRBV7-9|NA
TGTGCCAGCAGCTTAGGCGCGGTAGGAAGGTATTCACCCCTCCACTTT
CASSLGAVGRYSPLHF
>TRBJ1-6|NA|TRBV28|TRBD1
TGTGCCAGCAGGGCCAGGGGACAGGGTTCTTCACCCCTCCACTTT
CASRARGQGSSPLHF
>TRBJ1-2|NA|TRBV6-1|TRBD1
TGTGCCAGCAGGGAGGGACAGGGGGCTTACTATGGCTACACCTTC
CASREGQGAYYGYTF
>TRBJ2-1|few|TRBV20-1|NA
TGCAGTGGTTCGGACGGAGCCAGTGAGCAGTTCTTC
CSGSDGASEQFF
>TRBJ1-2|NA|TRBV6-5|NA
TGTGCCAGCCGCCGGGGCGGCGGTTCCTATGGCTACACCTTC
CASRRGGGSYGYTF
>TRBJ1-2|NA|TRBV4-3|TRBD1
TGCGCCAGCAGCCGTGGGACAGGAAACGAGTTTGACTATGGCTACACCTTC
CASSRGTGNEFDYGYTF
>TRBJ2-5|few|TRBV7-2|NA
TGTGCCAGCAGCTTACGCCCAGCGGAGCCAGAGACCCAGTACTTC
CASSLRPAEPETQYF
>TRBJ1-5|few|TRBV6-6|NA
TGTGCCAGCAGTTACTCGTTGAGCGGGGGCAATCAGCCCCAGCATTTT
CASSYSLSGGNQPQHF
>TRBJ1-2|once|TRBV27|TRBD1
TGTGCCAGCAGTTCTCCCACAGGGGGGGTCTATGGCTACACCTTC
CASSSPTGGVYGYTF
>TRBJ1-2|NA|TRBV20-1|TRBD1
TGCAGTGCTAGAGGGGACAGGGGGTGGAAATATGGCTACACCTTC
CSARGDRGWKYGYTF
>TRBJ2-3|NA|TRBV24-1|NA
TGTGCCACCAGTGATTCCCTACGGGGGGCGTCGACAGATACGCAGTATTTT
CATSDSLRGASTDTQYF
>TRBJ2-1|many|TRBV20-1|TRBD2
TGCAGTGCTAGAGACGCGGGAGGGCTCAATGAGCAGTTCTTC
CSARDAGGLNEQFF
>TRBJ2-7|NA|TRBV29-1|TRBD1
TGCAGCGTTGAAGACCCGCAAACAGGGGACAACGAGCAGTACTTC
CSVEDPQTGDNEQYF